Listed here are 16 T cell receptor beta chains from one sample, sequenced in a study of blood T cell repertoires in COVID-19. Produced via immunoSEQ multiplex PCR; TCRdb's table is partial and in-frame only. The profile shows over 200,000 clones, roughly 80% of them singletons. Sequenced: peripheral blood. These receptor sequences come from a woman aged 70 to 79 with active or convalescent COVID-19.

The chain carries TRBV4-2 and TRBJ2-1; D possibly corresponds to TRBD2 (5 bases). V lost 1 base to trimming and J lost 5 bases, with 15 bases between them. CDR3 length: 16 residues. Germline lookup yields CDR1 LGHNA and CDR2 YNFKEQ. The CDR3 reads CASSQGGITANNEQFF. The CDR3 coding sequence is TGTGCCAGCAGCCAAGGAGGGATTACAGCGAACAATGAGCAGTTCTTC.

V gene TRBV3-1 (or the pseudogene TRBV3-2) combines with J gene TRBJ1-1; 7 bases fit TRBD1. V lost 2 bases, J lost 3 bases, and 12 bases stayed unmatched. CDR3 size: 17 residues. Germline CDR1 is LGHDT and CDR2 is YNNKEL (reference sequence). DNA for the CDR3: TGTGCCAGCAGCCAATGGGACAGATATTATGATTACACTGAAGCTTTCTTT. This encodes CASSQWDRYYDYTEAFF.

This sequence joins TRBV14 and TRBJ2-2; no clear D. The CDR3 spans 13 residues. The V end was cut by 0 bases, the J end by 4 bases, with 3 bases between. In germline, CDR1 is SGHDN, CDR2 FVKESK. CDR3 sequence (DNA): TGTGCCAGCAGCCAAGAACTCACCGGGGAGCTGTTTTTT. Encoded protein: CASSQELTGELFF.

This chain connects TRBV7-2 to TRBJ1-2; D ambiguous. The CDR3 has 14 amino acids. Per germline, CDR1 SGHTA and CDR2 FQGNSA. Trimming took 7 bases from V and 8 from J, leaving 20 bases between them. CDR3 nucleotide sequence: TGTGCCAGCAACCCCAGCGGGCTGGTTGCCGGCTACACCTTC. Its protein is CASNPSGLVAGYTF. Complete variable domain (other parts from reference TRBV7-2 and TRBJ1-2): GAGVSQSPSNKVTEKGKDVELRCDPISGHTALYWYRQSLGQGLEFLIYFQGNSAPDKSGLPSDRFSAERTGGSVSTLTIQRTQQEDSAVYLCASNPSGLVAGYTFGSGTRLTVV.

The rearrangement joins TRBV2 to TRBJ1-5; D is possibly TRBD1 (6 bases). CDR3 size: 14 residues. Germline-derived CDR1 and CDR2 are SNHLY and FYNNEI. V gave up 6 bases and J gave up 6 bases, with 15 bases separating them. In nucleotides, the CDR3 is TGTGCCAGCAGCCCTACGGGGGGGCGTCAGCCCCAGCATTTT. It codes for CASSPTGGRQPQHF.

This chain uses TRBV28 with TRBJ2-1; 8 bases line up with TRBD2. The CDR3 totals 15 residues. V shed 6 bases, J shed 6 bases, and the junction held 10 bases outside the gene matches. Germline values: CDR1 MDHEN, CDR2 SYDVKM. The CDR3 DNA reads as TGTGCCAGCAGCTTTTACGGGGGGGTGGGCAATGAGCAGTTCTTC. This encodes CASSFYGGVGNEQFF.

The chain carries TRBV25-1 and TRBJ1-1; 8 bases agree with TRBD1. J gave up 1 base and V 8 bases, and 15 bases lay outside the gene matches. CDR1 MGHDK and CDR2 SYGVNS come from the germline V gene. This CDR3 region has 17 residues. The chain's CDR3 is CASPRNLPGTGNTEAFF. The CDR3 DNA reads TGTGCCAGCCCACGGAACCTGCCTGGGACAGGGAACACTGAAGCTTTCTTT.

The gene calls are TRBV14 and TRBJ2-1; TRBD2 agrees at 12 bases. This CDR3 contains 19 residues. V lost 6 bases and J lost 5; bases outside the gene matches: 17. Germline V CDR1 and CDR2: SGHDN, FVKESK. In DNA, the CDR3 is TGTGCCAGCAGTTCCCTTCTGCAACTAGCGGGAGGAAGCAACAATGAGCAGTTCTTC. This translates into CASSSLLQLAGGSNNEQFF.

With respect to this clone: The same CDR3 is also encoded by other DNA sequences in this sample. V is TRBV18 and J is TRBJ2-1; 13 nucleotides match TRBD2. Germline CDR1 reads KGHSH; CDR2 reads LQKENI. The V and J ends lost 0 bases and 7 bases, in that order; junction bases with no gene match: 3. The CDR3 runs 16 residues. CDR3 protein: CASSPPGLAGKNEQFF. In DNA form, the CDR3 reads TGTGCCAGCTCACCACCGGGACTAGCGGGAAAAAATGAGCAGTTCTTC.

The genes are TRBV9 and TRBJ1-4, with 7 nucleotides matching TRBD1. The length of the CDR3 is 15 residues. Per the germline V gene, CDR1 is SGDLS and CDR2 is YYNGEE. Trimming cost V 0 bases and J 6 bases; bases outside gene matches: 5. The CDR3 loop is CASSVGARGDEKLFF. Here the CDR3 DNA reads TGTGCCAGCAGCGTAGGTGCCAGGGGGGATGAAAAACTGTTTTTT.

The CDR3 bases are TGTGCCAGCATCCAACCGGGAGGACGGACAGATACGCAGTATTTT. This gives the protein CASIQPGGRTDTQYF. V is TRBV28 and J is TRBJ2-3, with TRBD2 matching over 7 bases. The V gene end was trimmed by 7 bases and the J gene end by 3 bases; junction bases not matched to a gene: 10. This CDR3 has 15 residues. CDR1 and CDR2 (germline): MDHEN, SYDVKM.

This clone was seen a few times. V is TRBV29-1 and J is TRBJ2-2; weak D call: TRBD1 (6 bases). V lost 2 bases and J lost 5, with 15 bases in between. The CDR3 consists of 15 residues. Germline CDR1 SQVTM, CDR2 ANQGSEA. The CDR3 reads CSVEKSGHRTGELFF. CDR3 DNA: TGCAGCGTTGAAAAATCGGGACATAGGACCGGGGAGCTGTTTTTT.

This clone was seen only a few times. This chain joins TRBV27 and TRBJ2-3; possible D gene TRBD2, 7 bases. The CDR3 is 15 amino acids. Deletions cut 4 bases from V and 6 bases from J, with 17 bases between. CDR1 and CDR2 from the germline V gene are MNHEY and SMNVEV (reference sequence). CDR3 DNA sequence: TGTGCCAGCAGTTCCCTGGGGGGGGGCAGCGATACGCAGTATTTT. It is translated as CASSSLGGGSDTQYF.

The chain employs TRBV7-9 and TRBJ1-1; maybe TRBD1 (6 bases). CDR1 and CDR2 (germline): SEHNR, FQNEAQ (reference sequence). This CDR3 contains 18 residues. Trimming removed 5 bases from V and 1 base from J, with 23 bases in between. In DNA, the CDR3 is TGTGCCAGCAGCCCCGGGCAGGGGAGCGGGGGGAGGAACACTGAAGCTTTCTTT. This gives the protein CASSPGQGSGGRNTEAFF.

This chain's CDR3 is CASRRGGEIETQYF. Here the CDR3 DNA reads TGTGCCAGCAGAAGGGGGGGTGAGATAGAGACCCAGTACTTC. V gene TRBV13 combines with J gene TRBJ2-5; a possible D gene is TRBD2 (7 bases). The CDR3 is 14 amino acids. V was cut by 6 bases and J by 4 bases, with 15 bases left in between. CDR1 is PRHDT and CDR2 is FYEKMQ in the germline V gene (reference sequence). Variable domain in full (rest from reference TRBV13 and TRBJ2-5): AAGVIQSPRHLIKEKRETATLKCYPIPRHDTVYWYQQGPGQDPQFLISFYEKMQSDKGSIPDRFSAQQFSDYHSELNMSSLELGDSALYFCASRRGGEIETQYFGPGTRLLVL.

In nucleotides, the CDR3 is TGTGCCAGCGGTGGGACAACGAGCTCCTACAATGAGCAGTTCTTC. Its protein product is CASGGTTSSYNEQFF. The V call is TRBV7-9, the J call TRBJ2-1; a weak D match, TRBD1 (6 bases). The CDR3 has 15 amino acids. Trimming left V 8 bases short and J 0 bases short, with 14 bases between. The germline gives CDR1 SEHNR, CDR2 FQNEAQ (reference sequence).